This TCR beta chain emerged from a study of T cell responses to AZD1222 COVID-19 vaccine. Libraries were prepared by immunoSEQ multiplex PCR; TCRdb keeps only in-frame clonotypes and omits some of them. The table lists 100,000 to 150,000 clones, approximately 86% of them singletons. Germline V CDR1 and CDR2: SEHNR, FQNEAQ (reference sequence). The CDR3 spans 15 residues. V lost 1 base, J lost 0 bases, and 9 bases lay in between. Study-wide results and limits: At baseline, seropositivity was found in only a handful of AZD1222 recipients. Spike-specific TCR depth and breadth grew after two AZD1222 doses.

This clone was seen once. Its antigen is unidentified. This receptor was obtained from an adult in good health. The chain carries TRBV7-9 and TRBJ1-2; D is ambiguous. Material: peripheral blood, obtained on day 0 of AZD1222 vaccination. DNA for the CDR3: TGTGCCAGCAGCTTAGTCGGCGGACCTAACTATGGCTACACCTTC. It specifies CASSLVGGPNYGYTF.